This T cell receptor beta chain was recovered during a study of regulatory T cells in long-lasting Graves disease. This clonotype was counted only a few times. Its antigen is not identified. Whole-study results and caveats: Persistent disease preferred TRBV28, TRBJ1-2 and TRBJ2-5. Investigators studied peripheral blood only, not thyroid tissue.

V was pared by 1 base and J by 5 bases, with 9 bases between. The CDR3 sequence is 13 residues long. CDR1 is LGHNT, CDR2 FRNRAP, per germline. As for time point: newly diagnosed GD, antithyroid drugs for less than 3 months. Researchers made the TCR library from RNA that was extracted from PBMCs. Library construction for TCR beta used iRepertoire HTBI primers and Arm-PCR of CDR3 regions. TCRdb re-called the multiplex PCR reads with MiXCR, one entry per CDR3 protein. The sample has approximately 560,000 distinct CDR3 sequences, about 16% seen once; the top ten hold around 12%. This sample also appeared in a second study, on T cells in Graves' hyperthyroidism and ophthalmopathy. That study reports: The primer set for the first-round RT-PCR of the TCR CDR3 was HTBI.

The receptor was derived from a man aged 18-30 years with Graves disease. This specimen was peripheral blood mononuclear cells (PBMCs), taken at new diagnosis, from a patient treated with antithyroid drugs. The V gene is TRBV12-5, the J gene TRBJ2-7; the D gene is possibly TRBD2 (6 bases). CDR3 sequence: CASGLARENEQYF. CDR3 DNA: TGTGCTAGTGGTTTGGCCCGGGAGAACGAGCAGTACTTC.